This passage covers 2 T cell receptor beta chains from one sample sequenced in a study of cytomegalovirus exposure and HLA in healthy donors. Researchers ran the PCR with 60 Vbeta and 13 Jbeta primers. The table came from immunoSEQ multiplex PCR; TCRdb's copy has only in-frame clones and leaves some out. The sample holds about 190,000 clones; roughly 77% are singletons and the top ten take approximately 4.8%. The sample taken for sequencing was PBMCs. All receptors derive from a man aged 25-45 years in good health and CMV-seropositive.

J is TRBJ2-3 and V is TRBV6-5, with D tentatively TRBD2 (6 bases). This CDR3 comprises 14 residues. V was shortened by 7 bases and J by 6 bases, with 17 bases between the two germline ends. Germline CDR1 MNHEY, CDR2 SVGAGI. CDR3: CASTKGTSPDTQYF. In nucleotides, the CDR3 is TGTGCCAGCACCAAAGGGACTTCCCCCGATACGCAGTATTTT.

The CDR3 sequence: CASSLDGQRNSPLHF. The CDR3 DNA sequence: TGTGCCAGCAGCTTAGACGGACAGAGGAATTCACCCCTCCACTTT. V is TRBV7-8 and J is TRBJ1-6; tentative D call: TRBD1 (6 bases). The CDR3 has 15 residues. V was trimmed by 1 base and J by 7 bases, leaving 11 bases between them. Germline CDR1 SGHVS, CDR2 FQNEAQ. The entire variable domain, with the rest obtained from reference TRBV7-8 and TRBJ1-6, is as follows: GAGVSQSPRYKVAKRGQDVALRCDPISGHVSLFWYQQALGQGPEFLTYFQNEAQLDKSGLPSDRFFAERPEGSVSTLKIQRTQQEDSAVYLCASSLDGQRNSPLHFGNGTRLTVT.